The clone carrying this T cell receptor beta chain was found a few times. PCR employed 60 Vbeta and 13 Jbeta primers. Assay: immunoSEQ multiplex PCR; the TCRdb copy retains only in-frame clones and omits some. The sample shows some 120,000 clones, about 80% of them seen only once. This entry is derived from a study of cytomegalovirus exposure and HLA in healthy donors. V lost 6 bases and J lost 4; bases outside the gene matches: 6. The germline V gene has CDR1 LNHDA and CDR2 SQIVND (reference sequence). The CDR3 has 14 residues. The chain couples TRBV19 to TRBJ1-1; 9 bases match TRBD1. The sample taken for sequencing was PBMCs. The sequence was obtained from a male donor in good health and CMV-seronegative. As DNA, the CDR3 is TGTGCCAGTAGACTCACAGGGGGCATCACTGAAGCTTTCTTT. Translated, it gives CASRLTGGITEAFF.